The rows below give T cell receptor beta chains drawn from one sample of a study of circulating CD8 cells and anti-PD-1 response in melanoma. Each CDR3 protein gets one entry after TCRdb re-called the reads with MiXCR. The sample consists of about 280 distinct CDR3 sequences, more than 10% of them appearing once. This specimen consisted of CD8+ T cells from PBMCs, obtained at baseline or after one month of anti-PD-1 therapy (not recorded which). The receptor source for this set is a human donor with melanoma. CDR3s include the opening cysteine and the closing phenylalanine or tryptophan. D genes are given only for firm matches. Rows may omit the clone size; those that give it use once, few, many or a size class.

>TRBJ2-7|TRBV27|NA|large
TGTGCCAGCAGTTTATCGTATCCAGGGTACTACGAGCAGTACTTC
CASSLSYPGYYEQYF
>TRBJ1-5|TRBV12-5|NA|hyperexpanded
TGTGCTAGTGGCTCCGGATGGGGTGGCAATCAGCCCCAGCATTTT
CASGSGWGGNQPQHF
>TRBJ2-3|TRBV11-2|NA|few
TGTGCCAGCAGAGGGCTGGGTGCAGATACGCAGTATTTT
CASRGLGADTQYF
>TRBJ2-1|TRBV5-1|NA|hyperexpanded
TGCGCCAGCAGCCCGGAGGACGCTAGCTCCTACAATGAGCAGTTCTTC
CASSPEDASSYNEQFF
>TRBJ2-7|TRBV20-1|NA|medium-sized
TGCAGTGCTAGATACCACAACTCCTACGAGCAGTACTTC
CSARYHNSYEQYF
>TRBJ1-1|TRBV6-2/TRBV6-3|NA|large
TGTGCCAGCAGCGGCGGGGTGAACACTGAAGCTTTCTTT
CASSGGVNTEAFF
>TRBJ2-1|TRBV11-2|NA|NA
TGTGCCAGCAGCGAATGGGGGGTTGACAATGAGCAGTTCTTC
CASSEWGVDNEQFF
>TRBJ1-1|TRBV7-2|NA|large
TGTGCCAGCAGCCCCGGGCCGGGGTCTGAAGCTTTCTTT
CASSPGPGSEAFF
>TRBJ2-7|TRBV12-3/TRBV12-4|NA|large
TGTGCCAGCAGTCTCCTCCGATACGAGCAGTACTTC
CASSLLRYEQYF
>TRBJ2-3|TRBV9|TRBD2|NA
TGTGCCAGCAGCCCCCTCACTAGCGGGGGGGCAGATACGCAGTATTTT
CASSPLTSGGADTQYF
>TRBJ2-2|TRBV12-5|NA|medium-sized
TGTGCTAGTGAACTCGATGCCACCGGGGAGCTGTTTTTT
CASELDATGELFF
>TRBJ2-1|TRBV19|NA|few
TGTGCCAGTAGTATATACGACGGCTGGGCTGGGAATGAGCAGTTCTTC
CASSIYDGWAGNEQFF
>TRBJ1-4|TRBV20-1|NA|large
TGCAGTGCTAGATCGACAGCAACTAATGAAAAACTGTTTTTT
CSARSTATNEKLFF
>TRBJ2-7|TRBV2|NA|large
TGTGCCAGCGGACCGGGCCGCTTAACTTACGTAGAGCAGTACTTC
CASGPGRLTYVEQYF
>TRBJ1-2|TRBV6-1|NA|few
TGTGCCAGCGTGGGGGGGGCAGGCCAGGGCGACTATGGCTACACCTTC
CASVGGAGQGDYGYTF
>TRBJ1-1|TRBV19|NA|medium-sized
TGTGCCGGCCAGAGAGCTTTCTTT
CAGQRAFF
>TRBJ2-1|TRBV7-3|NA|NA
TGTGCCAGCAGAGCCGCGAGCTACAATGAGCAGTTCTTC
CASRAASYNEQFF
>TRBJ2-7|TRBV15|NA|large
TGTGCCACCAGCAGACCCGTGGGCGAGCAGTACTTC
CATSRPVGEQYF
>TRBJ1-6|TRBV24-1|NA|medium-sized
TGTGCCAATGTAAAACAGCCTTGGAGCTCCTATAATTCACCCCTCCACTTT
CANVKQPWSSYNSPLHF
>TRBJ1-2|TRBV16|NA|large
TGTGCCAGCAGCCAATCTGTGACAGGCTATGGCTACACCTTC
CASSQSVTGYGYTF
>TRBJ2-7|TRBV21-1|NA|large
TGTGCCAGCAGCACAGCGGCTAGCGGGGGGGGCTCCTCCTACGAGCAGTACTTC
CASSTAASGGGSSYEQYF
>TRBJ2-7|TRBV2|TRBD2|NA
TGTGCCAGCAGTGAAATGAGTGCGGGAGCCGTGTACGAGCAGTACTTC
CASSEMSAGAVYEQYF
>TRBJ2-1|TRBV25-1|TRBD1|medium-sized
TGTGCCAGCAGTGAGACAGGGGGAGCCTACAATGAGCAGTTCTTC
CASSETGGAYNEQFF
>TRBJ1-1|TRBV19|NA|hyperexpanded
TGTGCCAGTAGTATAGGGAGGACTGAAGCTTTCTTT
CASSIGRTEAFF
>TRBJ1-1|TRBV3-2|NA|few
TGTGCCAGCAGCCACGCGGGGGCATCACAGGGCAACCTCTCATCGAACACTGAAGCTTTCTTT
CASSHAGASQGNLSSNTEAFF
>TRBJ1-1|TRBV27|NA|large
TGTGCCAGCACCAACGGGATGAACACTGAAGCTTTCTTT
CASTNGMNTEAFF
>TRBJ1-1|TRBV10-3|NA|medium-sized
TGTGCCATCAGTGAGGATCCCAGCATGAACACTGAAGCTTTCTTT
CAISEDPSMNTEAFF
>TRBJ1-5|TRBV30|NA|medium-sized
TGTGCCTGGAGTGTACAGGGCAATCAGCCCCAGCATTTT
CAWSVQGNQPQHF
>TRBJ2-3|TRBV28|NA|once
TGTGCCAGCAGTTTTCCGGTCGGGCCTAGCACAGATACGCAGTATTTT
CASSFPVGPSTDTQYF
>TRBJ2-5|TRBV25-1|NA|few
TGTGCCAGCAGTGAGGGGGTCATCCAAGAGACCCAGTACTTC
CASSEGVIQETQYF
>TRBJ1-5|TRBV5-8|NA|large
TGTGCCAGCAGCTTGGTCGGGGTAATGAGCAATCAGCCCCAGCATTTT
CASSLVGVMSNQPQHF
>TRBJ1-1|TRBV6-2/TRBV6-3|NA|large
TGTGCCAGCAGGGCGAACACTGAAGCTTTCTTT
CASRANTEAFF
>TRBJ2-1|TRBV4-1|TRBD2|large
TGCGCCAGCAGCCATGGGACTAGCGGGGGTATATATGAGCAGTTCTTC
CASSHGTSGGIYEQFF
>TRBJ2-1|TRBV14|TRBD2|few
TGTGCCAGCAGCCAAGATAAACTAGCGGTTTTCAATGAGCAGTTCTTC
CASSQDKLAVFNEQFF
>TRBJ1-1|TRBV27|NA|once
TGTGCCAGCAGGTCTGGACAGACAAACACTGAAGCTTTCTTT
CASRSGQTNTEAFF
>TRBJ2-3|TRBV4-1|TRBD2|large
TGCGCCAGCAGCCAAGGGGCGAGCGGGGGGGCATCAGATACGCAGTATTTT
CASSQGASGGASDTQYF
>TRBJ2-1|TRBV27|NA|large
TGTGCCAGCAAAAGGAGGGTAGGGGGCGGCCTAGACTCCTACAATGAGCAGTTCTTC
CASKRRVGGGLDSYNEQFF
>TRBJ2-7|TRBV10-3|TRBD1|medium-sized
TGTGCCATGGGACAGTCTTTCTGGGAGCAGTACTTC
CAMGQSFWEQYF
>TRBJ2-2|TRBV27|NA|large
TGTGCCAGCAGTCCAAACACCGGGGAGCTGTTTTTT
CASSPNTGELFF
>TRBJ2-3|TRBV7-3|TRBD2|large
TGTGCCAGCAGCTTCAGCCCAAGCGGGGGGGGCATGGATACGCAGTATTTT
CASSFSPSGGGMDTQYF
>TRBJ2-7|TRBV21-1|NA|hyperexpanded
TGTGCCAGCAGCACAGCGGCTAGCGGGGGGGTCTCCTCCTACGAGCAGTACTTC
CASSTAASGGVSSYEQYF
>TRBJ2-1|TRBV12-3/TRBV12-4|TRBD2|medium-sized
TGTGCCACCGATGAGCGGGGGCTCTCCGATGAGCAGTTCTTC
CATDERGLSDEQFF
>TRBJ2-7|TRBV25-1|NA|NA
TGTGCCAGCAGTGAACGGAGCTACGAGCAGTACTTC
CASSERSYEQYF
>TRBJ2-7|TRBV20-1|NA|NA
TGCAGTGCTAGATACCACAACCCCTACGAGCAGTACTTC
CSARYHNPYEQYF
>TRBJ2-7|TRBV7-2|TRBD2|NA
TGTGCCAGCAGCTTATTTGCGGGGGGCGAGAACGAGCAGTACTTC
CASSLFAGGENEQYF
>TRBJ2-7|TRBV3-2|NA|large
TGTGCCAGCAGCCCCAAATACGAGCAGTACTTC
CASSPKYEQYF
>TRBJ1-6|TRBV19|NA|few
TGTGCCAGTAGTATAGTATCCAGGAGACCCCTCCACTTT
CASSIVSRRPLHF
>TRBJ1-2|TRBV24-1|NA|large
TGTGCCACCAGTGATGGAGGCTATGGCTACACCTTC
CATSDGGYGYTF
>TRBJ2-6|TRBV2|NA|medium-sized
TGTGCCAGCAGTGAAACGTCGACCAACGTCCTGACTTTC
CASSETSTNVLTF
>TRBJ1-2|TRBV19|NA|medium-sized
TGTGCCAGTAGTATGGGAGGGGGACACCCCCATGGGGGCTACACCTTC
CASSMGGGHPHGGYTF
>TRBJ2-1|TRBV5-6|NA|few
TGTGCCAGCAGCTTGGCACAGACCAATGAGCAGTTCTTC
CASSLAQTNEQFF
>TRBJ1-5|TRBV27|NA|large
TGTGCCAGCAGTTTTTTGGGGGCGAAAGGTCAGCCCCAGCATTTT
CASSFLGAKGQPQHF
>TRBJ2-1|TRBV9|NA|hyperexpanded
TGTGCCAGCAGCGTATGGGGGGCCCTTGGGGATGAGCAGTTCTTC
CASSVWGALGDEQFF
>TRBJ1-1|TRBV7-7|TRBD1|large
TGTGCTAGCAGCCCCGGGACAGGCACTGAAGCTTTCTTT
CASSPGTGTEAFF
>TRBJ2-2|TRBV7-8|NA|NA
TGTGCCAGCAGTGGGATCGGGATCCTGGGAACCGGGGAGCTGTTTTTT
CASSGIGILGTGELFF
>TRBJ2-7|TRBV28|NA|NA
TGTGCCAGCAGTTGGTCTTCACAGAGGGTCTACGAGCAGTACTTC
CASSWSSQRVYEQYF
>TRBJ1-1|TRBV7-2|NA|large
TGTGCCAGCAGCACGACACCATACTCCACTGAAGCTTTCTTT
CASSTTPYSTEAFF